One sample yielded the 18 T cell receptor beta chains listed below, sequenced in a study of blood T cell repertoires in COVID-19. Generated by immunoSEQ multiplex PCR, the TCRdb table keeps only in-frame clones and is missing some. Among 250,000 to 400,000 clones listed, 89% were seen once. The material sequenced was PBMCs or T cells enriched from blood (not recorded which). These receptors originate from a man aged 55 to 70 who had recovered from COVID-19.

Comment on this clone: A read error may account for a junction end that differs from germline. The genes are TRBV7-3 and TRBJ2-3, with D perhaps TRBD2 (5 bases). This CDR3 is 15 amino acids long. Germline values: CDR1 SGHTA, CDR2 FQGTGA. Here the CDR3 reads CASSSHPGSRDTQYF. The DNA for the CDR3 is TGTGCCAGCAGCTCCCACCCGGGGAGCAGAGATACGCAGTATTTT.

The J gene is TRBJ1-5, the V gene TRBV19; a weak D match, TRBD1 (5 bases). Trimming took 4 bases from V and 5 from J, leaving 15 bases between them. The CDR3 has 15 residues. Germline V CDR1 and CDR2: LNHDA, SQIVND (reference sequence). Here the CDR3 DNA reads TGTGCCAGTAGTACGGACACCTCATACGATCAGCCCCAGCATTTT. Protein sequence: CASSTDTSYDQPQHF. The variable domain in full, completed from reference TRBV19 and TRBJ1-5, reads DGGITQSPKYLFRKEGQNVTLSCEQNLNHDAMYWYRQDPGQGLRLIYYSQIVNDFQKGDIAEGYSVSREKKESFPLTVTSAQKNPTAFYLCASSTDTSYDQPQHFGDGTRLSIL.

The chain recombines TRBV13 with TRBJ1-2, with D tentatively TRBD1 (5 bases). The CDR3 consists of 14 residues. Per the germline V gene, CDR1 is PRHDT and CDR2 is FYEKMQ (reference sequence). Between the trimmed V and J ends, which lost 5 bases and 5 bases, there was a span of 15 bases. The CDR3 region has the DNA TGTGCCAGCAGCACTAATTCTAGGGGATATGGCTACACCTTC. Amino acids: CASSTNSRGYGYTF.

The chain links TRBV5-1 to TRBJ1-1, with D perhaps matching TRBD1 (5 bases). Germline V gene data show CDR1 as SGHRS and CDR2 as YFSETQ. With 6 bases removed from V and 0 bases from J, the gap between germline ends came to 12 bases. The CDR3 runs to 14 residues. CDR3 sequence reads: CASTQQEMNTEAFF. In DNA form, the CDR3 reads TGCGCCAGCACCCAACAGGAGATGAACACTGAAGCTTTCTTT.

The chain has TRBV4-1 and TRBJ2-6; 7 bases are shared with TRBD1. The V segment lost 3 bases and the J segment 0 bases; nucleotides outside the gene matches: 5. From germline, CDR1 is MGHRA and CDR2 YSYEKL. This CDR3 spans 17 amino acids. In nucleotides, the CDR3 is TGCGCCAGCAGCCAGGGACAGCCCCACTCTGGGGCCAACGTCCTGACTTTC. It specifies CASSQGQPHSGANVLTF.

This chain connects TRBV4-1 to TRBJ2-3, with TRBD2 identical over 7 bases. Germline-derived CDR1 and CDR2 are MGHRA and YSYEKL. V shed 2 bases and J 12 bases; nucleotides not matched to a gene: 14. This CDR3 has 15 residues. The CDR3 sequence: CASSQSRGLTMAQYF. CDR3 in DNA: TGCGCCAGCAGCCAAAGTAGGGGACTAACGATGGCCCAGTATTTT.

This clone was counted between two and nine times. This chain joins TRBV18 and TRBJ2-7; D uncertain. V was trimmed by 3 bases and J by 4 bases, leaving 16 bases between them. The CDR3 extends over 15 amino acids. Germline V lookup: CDR1 KGHSH, CDR2 LQKENI. The CDR3 reads CASSPFEENRYEQYF. CDR3 bases: TGTGCCAGCTCACCCTTCGAAGAAAATCGGTACGAGCAGTACTTC.

This chain links TRBV5-1 with TRBJ1-6; 7 nucleotides line up with TRBD1. Per the germline V gene, CDR1 is SGHRS and CDR2 is YFSETQ. The CDR3 length is 14 residues. Germline trimming cut 4 bases from V and 11 bases from J; bases unmatched to any gene: 9. CDR3 loop: CASSTGQFFAPLHF. CDR3 bases: TGCGCCAGCAGCACGGGACAGTTTTTCGCACCCCTCCACTTT.

The chain employs TRBV2 and TRBJ1-2; no clear D gene. Germline V gene sequence: CDR1 SNHLY, CDR2 FYNNEI. This CDR3 comprises 15 residues. Trimming shortened V by 1 base and J by 1 base, and 10 bases separated the two germline ends. CDR3 protein: CASSEDSFNNYGYTF. CDR3 bases: TGTGCCAGCAGTGAAGACAGCTTCAATAACTATGGCTACACCTTC. Based on the CDR3 plus reference TRBV2 and TRBJ1-2, the full variable domain is EPEVTQTPSHQVTQMGQEVILRCVPISNHLYFYWYRQILGQKVEFLVSFYNNEISEKSEIFDDQFSVERPDGSNFTLKIRSTKLEDSAMYFCASSEDSFNNYGYTFGSGTRLTVV.

The gene calls are TRBV9 and TRBJ2-7; D is possibly TRBD2 (5 bases). This CDR3 is 16 amino acids long. The V gene lost 0 bases and the J gene lost 0 bases, with 13 bases spanning the gap. Germline V gene lookup returns CDR1 SGDLS and CDR2 YYNGEE. CDR3 nucleotides: TGTGCCAGCAGCGTAGAGCCAAGCGGAAGCTCCTACGAGCAGTACTTC. Its protein product is CASSVEPSGSSYEQYF.

The V call is TRBV27, the J call TRBJ2-1; a weak D match, TRBD2 (6 bases). CDR1 and CDR2 from the germline V gene are MNHEY and SMNVEV (reference sequence). The CDR3 contains 14 residues. Trimming cost V 3 bases and J 6 bases, with 12 bases left between them. The CDR3 DNA follows: TGTGCCAGCAGTTTCATCGGGAGCCCCAATGAGCAGTTCTTC. Residues: CASSFIGSPNEQFF.

This clone showed up just a few times. The junction differs from germline at one of its ends, possibly a read error. CDR3 sequence: CASSMGQGHVEQFF. The DNA for the CDR3 is TGTGCTAGCAGCATGGGACAGGGGCATGTTGAGCAGTTCTTC. J is TRBJ2-1 and V is TRBV7-7; 10 bases are shared with TRBD1. From germline, CDR1 is SSHAT and CDR2 FNYEAQ (reference sequence). This CDR3 is built from 14 residues.

The V and J genes are TRBV5-4 and TRBJ2-3; TRBD2 matches at 8 bases. Germline values: CDR1 SGHNT, CDR2 YYREEE (reference sequence). J lost 2 bases, V lost 4 bases, and 3 bases had no gene match. CDR3 size: 14 residues. CDR3 residues: CASSAGLATDTQYF. The CDR3 bases are TGTGCCAGCAGCGCAGGACTAGCCACAGATACGCAGTATTTT.

This chain connects TRBV25-1 to TRBJ2-1, with D possibly TRBD2 on 5 matching bases. V lost 7 bases and J lost 0, with 13 bases in between. In germline, CDR1 is MGHDK, CDR2 SYGVNS. The CDR3 has 15 residues. As DNA, the CDR3 is TGTGCCAGCAAGAATAGCGCCAGCTCCTACAATGAGCAGTTCTTC. Its translation is CASKNSASSYNEQFF.

The chain uses TRBV9 and TRBJ2-1; 11 positions agree with TRBD2. The CDR3 extends over 20 amino acids. Germline values: CDR1 SGDLS, CDR2 YYNGEE. After removal of 0 bases from V and 6 bases from J, the junction contained 17 bases not matched to a gene. For the CDR3, the DNA is TGTGCCAGCAGCGTAGGGGGAGTTAGCGGGAGGGCCAAGATGCTCAATGAGCAGTTCTTC. Its translation is CASSVGGVSGRAKMLNEQFF.

The chain combines TRBV18 with TRBJ2-3; 11 nucleotides match TRBD2. Germline lookup yields CDR1 KGHSH and CDR2 LQKENI. The CDR3 loop spans 16 amino acids. V trimming: 3 bases; J trimming: 4 bases; junction bases outside the gene matches: 6. CDR3 nucleotides: TGTGCCAGCTCACCGGGGATACTAGCGGGAGCAGATACGCAGTATTTT. It codes for CASSPGILAGADTQYF.

The genes are TRBV6-5 and TRBJ2-1; 10 bases line up with TRBD1. The CDR3 consists of 15 residues. CDR1 is MNHEY, CDR2 SVGAGI, per germline. The V gene end was trimmed by 4 bases and the J gene end by 4 bases; junction bases not matched to a gene: 4. This CDR3 reads CASSFRQGAYNEQFF. In DNA, the CDR3 is TGTGCCAGCAGTTTTCGACAGGGGGCTTACAATGAGCAGTTCTTC.

The table lists this clone with a few counts. Other DNA sequences in this specimen translate into the identical CDR3. V is TRBV18 and J is TRBJ1-4, with 9 bases aligning to TRBD1. The CDR3 is 14 amino acids. J lost 5 bases, V lost 3 bases, and 1 base had no gene match. The germline V gene has CDR1 KGHSH and CDR2 LQKENI. The CDR3 bases are TGTGCCAGCTCACCTGGGACAGGGAATGAAAAACTGTTTTTT. It translates to CASSPGTGNEKLFF.